This TCR beta chain derives from a study of cytomegalovirus exposure and HLA in healthy donors. The germline gives CDR1 MGHRA, CDR2 YSYEKL. Trimming shortened V by 3 bases and J by 3 bases, and 14 bases separated the two germline ends. The CDR3 is made up of 16 amino acids. In the PCR, 60 Vbeta and 13 Jbeta primers were used. Assay: immunoSEQ multiplex PCR; the TCRdb copy retains only in-frame clones and omits some. This sample has 150,000 to 200,000 clones, with about three quarters found just once. This sequence was found in a female donor in good health and CMV-seronegative. J is TRBJ2-2 and V is TRBV4-1, with TRBD1 as a possible D gene (5 bases). The sample was PBMCs. CDR3 region: CASSQGPLGDTGELFF. CDR3 nucleotide sequence: TGCGCCAGCAGCCAGGGCCCTTTAGGGGACACCGGGGAGCTGTTTTTT.